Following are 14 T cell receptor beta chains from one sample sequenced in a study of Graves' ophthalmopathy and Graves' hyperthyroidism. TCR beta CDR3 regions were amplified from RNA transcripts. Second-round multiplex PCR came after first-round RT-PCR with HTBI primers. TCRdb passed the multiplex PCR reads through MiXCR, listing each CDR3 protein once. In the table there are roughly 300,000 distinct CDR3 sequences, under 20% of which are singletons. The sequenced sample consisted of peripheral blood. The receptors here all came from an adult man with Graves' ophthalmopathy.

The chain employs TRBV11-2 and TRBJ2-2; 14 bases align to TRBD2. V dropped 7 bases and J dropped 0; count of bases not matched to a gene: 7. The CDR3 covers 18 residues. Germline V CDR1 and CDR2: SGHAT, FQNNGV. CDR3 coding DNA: TGTGCCAGCAAAAAGACTAGCGGGGGGGCAGCGAACACCGGGGAGCTGTTTTTT. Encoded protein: CASKKTSGGAANTGELFF.

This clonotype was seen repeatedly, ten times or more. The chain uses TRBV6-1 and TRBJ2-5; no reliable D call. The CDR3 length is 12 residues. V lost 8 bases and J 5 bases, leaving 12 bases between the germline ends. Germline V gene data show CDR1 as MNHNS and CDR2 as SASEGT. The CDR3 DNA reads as TGTGCCAGCGGGGATGGGTGGGAGACCCAGTACTTC. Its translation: CASGDGWETQYF.

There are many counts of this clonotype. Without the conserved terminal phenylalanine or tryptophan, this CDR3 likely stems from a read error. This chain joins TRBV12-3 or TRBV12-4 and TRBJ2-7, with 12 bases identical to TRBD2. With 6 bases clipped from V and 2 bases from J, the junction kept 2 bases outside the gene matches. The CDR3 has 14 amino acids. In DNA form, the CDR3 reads TGTGCCAGCAGGACTAGCGGGAGCGCCTACGAGCAGTACTCC. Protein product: CASRTSGSAYEQYS.

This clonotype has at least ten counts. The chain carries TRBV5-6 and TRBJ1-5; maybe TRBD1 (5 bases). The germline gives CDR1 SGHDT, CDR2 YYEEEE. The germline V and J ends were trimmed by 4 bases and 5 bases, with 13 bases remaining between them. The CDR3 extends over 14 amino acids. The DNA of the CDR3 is TGTGCCAGCAGCCCGGGAGGGGCCCATCAGCCCCAGCATTTT. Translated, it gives CASSPGGAHQPQHF.

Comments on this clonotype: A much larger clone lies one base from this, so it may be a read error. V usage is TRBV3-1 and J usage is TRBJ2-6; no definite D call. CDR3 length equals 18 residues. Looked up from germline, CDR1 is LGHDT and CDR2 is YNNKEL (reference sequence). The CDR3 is CSSSQVLRSPSGANVLTF. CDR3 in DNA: TGTTCCAGCAGCCAAGTTCTCAGGTCTCCATCTGGGGCCAACGTCCTGACTTTC. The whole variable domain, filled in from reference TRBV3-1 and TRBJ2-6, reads DTAVSQTPKYLVTQMGNDKSIKCEQNLGHDTMYWYKQDSKKFLKIMFSYNNKELIINETVPNRFSPKSPDKAHLNLHINSLELGDSAVYFCSSSQVLRSPSGANVLTFGAGSRLTVL.

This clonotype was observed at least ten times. The DNA for the CDR3 is TGTGCCAGCAGCTTAGTAACAGCCCAAGAGACCCAGTACTTC. It encodes CASSLVTAQETQYF. The V and J genes are TRBV13 and TRBJ2-5; D gene unclear. The CDR3 extends over 14 amino acids. Per germline, CDR1 PRHDT and CDR2 FYEKMQ (reference sequence). Trimming shortened V by 1 base and J by 1 base, and 7 bases separated the two germline ends.

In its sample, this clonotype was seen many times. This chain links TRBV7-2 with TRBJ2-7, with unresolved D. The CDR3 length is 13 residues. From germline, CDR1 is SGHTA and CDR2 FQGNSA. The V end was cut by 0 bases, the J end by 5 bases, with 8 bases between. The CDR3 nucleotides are TGTGCCAGCAGCTTAGCGTTTGGCGACGAGCAGTACTTC. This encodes CASSLAFGDEQYF.

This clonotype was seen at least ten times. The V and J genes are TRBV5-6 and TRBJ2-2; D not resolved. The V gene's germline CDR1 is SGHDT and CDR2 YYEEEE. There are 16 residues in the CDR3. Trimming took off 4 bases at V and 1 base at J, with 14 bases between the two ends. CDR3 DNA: TGTGCCAGCAGCATGCGAATCAAATTGAACACCGGGGAGCTGTTTTTT. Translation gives CASSMRIKLNTGELFF.

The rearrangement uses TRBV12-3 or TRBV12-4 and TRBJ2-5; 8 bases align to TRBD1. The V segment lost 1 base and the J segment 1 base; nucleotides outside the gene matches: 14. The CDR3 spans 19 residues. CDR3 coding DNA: TGTGCCAGCAGTTTAGACAAGTCAGGGGGCACAAATATCCAAGAGACCCAGTACTTC. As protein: CASSLDKSGGTNIQETQYF.

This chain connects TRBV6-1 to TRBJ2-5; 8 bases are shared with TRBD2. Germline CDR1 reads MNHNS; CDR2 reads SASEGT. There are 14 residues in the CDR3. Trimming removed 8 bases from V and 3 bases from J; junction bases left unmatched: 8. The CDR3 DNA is TGTGCCAGCTCGGCGGGAGGTATGGAAGAGACCCAGTACTTC. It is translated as CASSAGGMEETQYF.

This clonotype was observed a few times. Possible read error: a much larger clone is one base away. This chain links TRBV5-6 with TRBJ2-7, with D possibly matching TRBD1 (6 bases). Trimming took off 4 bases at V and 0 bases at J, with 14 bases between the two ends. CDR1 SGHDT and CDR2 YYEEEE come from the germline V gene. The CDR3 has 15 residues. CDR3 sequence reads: CASSMGHTNSYEQYF. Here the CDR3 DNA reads TGTGCCAGCAGCATGGGACACACTAACTCCTACGAGCAGTACTTC.

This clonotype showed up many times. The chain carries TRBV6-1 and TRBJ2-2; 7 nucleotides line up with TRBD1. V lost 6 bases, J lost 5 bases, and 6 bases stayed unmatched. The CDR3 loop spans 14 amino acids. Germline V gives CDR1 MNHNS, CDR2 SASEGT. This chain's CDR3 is CASREQGLTGELFF. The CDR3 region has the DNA TGTGCCAGCAGGGAACAGGGGCTAACCGGGGAGCTGTTTTTT.

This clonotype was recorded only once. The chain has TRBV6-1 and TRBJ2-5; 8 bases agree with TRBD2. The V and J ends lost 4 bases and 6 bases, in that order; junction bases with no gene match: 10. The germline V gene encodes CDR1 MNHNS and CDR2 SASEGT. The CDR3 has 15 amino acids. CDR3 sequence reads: CASSAGRGAMKTQYF. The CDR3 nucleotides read TGTGCCAGCAGTGCCGGGAGGGGGGCCATGAAGACCCAGTACTTC.

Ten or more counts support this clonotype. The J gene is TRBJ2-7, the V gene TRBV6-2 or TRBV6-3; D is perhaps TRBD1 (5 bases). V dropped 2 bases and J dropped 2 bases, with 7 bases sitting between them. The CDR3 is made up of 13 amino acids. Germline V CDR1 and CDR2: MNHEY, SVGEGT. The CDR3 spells CASSYDRTYEQYF. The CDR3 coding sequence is TGTGCCAGCAGTTACGACAGAACCTACGAGCAGTACTTC.